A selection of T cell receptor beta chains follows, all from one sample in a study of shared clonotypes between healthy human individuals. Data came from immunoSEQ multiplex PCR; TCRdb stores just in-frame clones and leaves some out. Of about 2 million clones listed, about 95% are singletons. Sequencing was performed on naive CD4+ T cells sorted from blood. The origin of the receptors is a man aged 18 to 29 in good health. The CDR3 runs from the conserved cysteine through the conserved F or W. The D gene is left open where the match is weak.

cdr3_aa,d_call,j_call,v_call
CASSPGGAGTGELFF,TRBD2,TRBJ2-2,TRBV27
CASRVRTEAFF,-,TRBJ1-1,TRBV30
CASRPGQANTGELFF,TRBD1,TRBJ2-2,TRBV19
CSDRQGFSGYTF,TRBD1,TRBJ1-2,TRBV29-1
CASSDPGLAGGYEQYF,TRBD2,TRBJ2-7,TRBV6-4
CASSAGGPGSYNSPLHF,-,TRBJ1-6,TRBV5-1
CASSKQGPDTQYF,-,TRBJ2-3,TRBV7-9
CASSQDVGLGFEQFF,-,TRBJ2-1,TRBV4-3
CASSGDALTETQYF,-,TRBJ2-5,TRBV5-1
CAIRGDRGLSQPQHF,TRBD1,TRBJ1-5,TRBV10-3
CASSLARKDEKLFF,-,TRBJ1-4,TRBV7-8
CAWGQGSGNTIYF,TRBD1,TRBJ1-3,TRBV30
CSARGHTEAFF,-,TRBJ1-1,TRBV20-1
CASSVGPNSPLHF,-,TRBJ1-6,TRBV9
CAWSTAGNTEAFF,-,TRBJ1-1,TRBV30
CASSGTGSEKLFF,TRBD1,TRBJ1-4,TRBV2
CASSPIVSNQPQHF,-,TRBJ1-5,TRBV4-1
CASSQSGRGETEAFF,-,TRBJ1-1,TRBV4-1
CASSIRGVITEAFF,-,TRBJ1-1,TRBV19
CASSLAGTGTYEQYF,TRBD1,TRBJ2-7,TRBV5-1
CASSSVNTEAFF,-,TRBJ1-1,TRBV6-5
CASSLERSYSYEQFF,-,TRBJ2-1,TRBV5-1
CASSPPGRSSYEQYF,-,TRBJ2-7,TRBV18
CASSPPGLAAVYEQYF,TRBD2,TRBJ2-7,TRBV18
CASSKGTGSYGYTF,TRBD1,TRBJ1-2,TRBV2
CAWSPQANEKLFF,-,TRBJ1-4,TRBV30
CASSSGQGWAFF,TRBD1,TRBJ1-1,TRBV7-9
CAISPGLAGGPHQTDTQYF,TRBD2,TRBJ2-3,TRBV10-3
CASTRTGPTDTQYF,TRBD1,TRBJ2-3,TRBV10-2
CASSEDWTNSWAYGYTF,-,TRBJ1-2,TRBV6-1
CASSGLAAEAFF,-,TRBJ1-1,TRBV9
CASSLAGNTIYF,-,TRBJ1-3,TRBV11-2
CASSPGRFSGNTIYF,-,TRBJ1-3,TRBV18
CASSLWGTHNEQFF,-,TRBJ2-1,TRBV6-5
CASSAAPRSLAETQYF,-,TRBJ2-5,TRBV6-1
CASSLFLDQETQYF,-,TRBJ2-5,TRBV7-9
CASSWSSDRLEYF,-,TRBJ2-5,TRBV2